Below, one T cell receptor beta chain is given with its context. The antigen is not known. Per the germline V gene, CDR1 is SGHRS and CDR2 is YFSETQ. V shed 0 bases and J shed 7 bases, with 12 bases lying between them. This CDR3 is 14 amino acids long. The sample belongs to a study of blood T cells in healthy people across ages. Study-level points and caveats: Not knowing donor CMV status may have confounded expanded clonotype changes.

PCR was performed a second time for 7 to 11 cycles using a sample-barcoded 5' primer and a J-beta primer mix. MiXCR, run by TCRdb on the 5' RACE reads, gives a single entry per CDR3 protein. The sample has 1.5 million or so distinct CDR3 sequences; approximately 43% are singletons. Per sample, no less than 6 micrograms of total RNA were extracted. Sequenced sample: blood. The J gene is TRBJ2-3, the V gene TRBV5-1, with D perhaps matching TRBD2 (6 bases). This TCR came from a woman aged 18-29 years in good health. Here the CDR3 reads CASSLDSWDYTQYF. In DNA, the CDR3 is TGCGCCAGCAGCTTGGATTCTTGGGACTATACGCAGTATTTT.